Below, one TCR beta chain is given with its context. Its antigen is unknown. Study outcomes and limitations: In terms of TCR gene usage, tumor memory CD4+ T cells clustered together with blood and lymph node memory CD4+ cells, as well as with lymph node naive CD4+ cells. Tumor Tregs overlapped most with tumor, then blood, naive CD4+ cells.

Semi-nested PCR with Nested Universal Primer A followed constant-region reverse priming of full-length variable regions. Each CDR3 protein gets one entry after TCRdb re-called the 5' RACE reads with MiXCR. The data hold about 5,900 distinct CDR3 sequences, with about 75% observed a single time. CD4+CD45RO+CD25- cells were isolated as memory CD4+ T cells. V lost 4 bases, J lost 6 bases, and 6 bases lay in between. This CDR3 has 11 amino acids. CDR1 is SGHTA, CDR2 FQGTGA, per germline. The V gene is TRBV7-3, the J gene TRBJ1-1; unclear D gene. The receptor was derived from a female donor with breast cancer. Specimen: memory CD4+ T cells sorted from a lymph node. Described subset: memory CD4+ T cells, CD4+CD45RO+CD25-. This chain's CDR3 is CASSSGAEAFF. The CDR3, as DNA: TGTGCCAGCAGCTCGGGAGCTGAAGCTTTCTTT. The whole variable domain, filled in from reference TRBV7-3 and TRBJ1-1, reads GAGVSQTPSNKVTEKGKYVELRCDPISGHTALYWYRQSLGQGPEFLIYFQGTGAADDSGLPNDRFFAVRPEGSVSTLKIQRTERGDSAVYLCASSSGAEAFFGQGTRLTVV.